The T cell receptor beta chain under discussion was sequenced for a study of cytomegalovirus exposure and HLA in healthy donors. Findings and limits, study-wide: The authors listed 150 to 200 TCR beta chains as cytomegalovirus-associated. Immune exposure was documented only through CMV serostatus. Later on, a genetic analysis was performed. It linked a missense variant in DCLRE1C with V- and J-gene trimming of TCR beta. High specificity and sensitivity for cytomegalovirus status were reported for the classifier.

13 Jbeta primers and 60 Vbeta primers were used for the PCR. This table comes from immunoSEQ multiplex PCR, and its TCRdb copy is limited to in-frame clones, with some not included. Altogether about 190,000 clones are present, around 67% being singletons, with the ten largest covering 2.5% to 3.5%. Germline V gives CDR1 MDHEN, CDR2 SYDVKM. Trimming cost V 0 bases and J 2 bases; bases outside gene matches: 4. The CDR3 is made up of 16 amino acids. Remarks on this clone: Its antigen is undetermined.

The rearrangement uses TRBV28 and TRBJ1-5, with 7 nucleotides matching TRBD1. The receptor was derived from a young woman in good health and CMV-seropositive. Sequenced: PBMCs. The CDR3 DNA reads as TGTGCCAGCAGTTTATGGGCAGGACAGGGCAATCAGCCCCAGCATTTT. Amino acid sequence: CASSLWAGQGNQPQHF.